Following are 30 T cell receptor beta chains from one sample sequenced in a study of blood T cell repertoires in COVID-19. Here immunoSEQ multiplex PCR was the method, and the copy in TCRdb shows in-frame clones only, minus some. Of 55,000 or so clones in the sample, approximately 87% were seen once. Sample: peripheral blood. These receptors all come from a woman aged 55-70 years with COVID-19, enrolled during active disease.

The rearrangement joins TRBV2 to TRBJ2-7; D is unclear. Per the germline V gene, CDR1 is SNHLY and CDR2 is FYNNEI. The CDR3 runs to 15 residues. Trimming shortened V by 6 bases and J by 0 bases, and 15 bases separated the two germline ends. Here the CDR3 reads CASRPDLASSYEQYF. CDR3 bases: TGTGCCAGCAGACCAGACTTAGCTAGCTCCTACGAGCAGTACTTC.

DNA for the CDR3: TGTGCCAGCAGTCGATACAGCAATGAGCAGTTCTTC. It is translated as CASSRYSNEQFF. The chain recombines TRBV28 with TRBJ2-1; D gene ambiguous. The CDR3 has 12 amino acids. Deletions cut 5 bases from V and 6 bases from J, with 8 bases between. In germline, CDR1 is MDHEN, CDR2 SYDVKM.

The count of this clone is one. CDR3 in DNA: TGCAGCGTTGTTTGGGACACCGGATACGAGCAGTACTTC. This codes for CSVVWDTGYEQYF. The chain employs TRBV29-1 and TRBJ2-7; weak D call: TRBD1 (6 bases). Germline assignment: CDR1 SQVTM and CDR2 ANQGSEA. The CDR3 is 13 amino acids. The V and J ends lost 4 bases and 4 bases respectively, with 14 bases between them.

The rearrangement joins TRBV6-1 to TRBJ1-3; no clear D. Germline V gives CDR1 MNHNS, CDR2 SASEGT. The CDR3 loop spans 15 amino acids. V was trimmed by 3 bases and J by 0 bases, leaving 9 bases between them. This CDR3 is CASSEEAASGNTIYF. The CDR3 DNA sequence: TGTGCCAGCAGTGAGGAGGCGGCCTCTGGAAACACCATATATTTT.

V usage is TRBV20-1 and J usage is TRBJ2-5; D uncertain. V gave up 6 bases and J gave up 4 bases, with 9 bases separating them. The CDR3 is made up of 11 amino acids. Germline-derived CDR1 and CDR2 are DFQATT and SNEGSKA (reference sequence). DNA for the CDR3: TGCAGTGCAACGGTGAGAGAGACCCAGTACTTC. Translating gives CSATVRETQYF.

This clone has just a few counts. J is TRBJ1-5 and V is TRBV19, with D hard to call. Trimming pared 1 base from V and 0 bases from J, leaving 7 bases between. CDR1 and CDR2 from the germline V gene are LNHDA and SQIVND (reference sequence). The CDR3 length is 15 residues. The CDR3: CASSIVEDSNQPQHF. The CDR3 bases are TGTGCCAGTAGTATAGTCGAGGATAGCAATCAGCCCCAGCATTTT.

The genes are TRBV5-5 and TRBJ1-5, with TRBD1 as a possible D gene (5 bases). With 3 bases removed from V and 1 base from J, the gap between germline ends came to 11 bases. The CDR3 runs 15 residues. Germline V lookup: CDR1 SGHKS, CDR2 YYEKEE (reference sequence). CDR3 region: CASSSSGGSNQPQHF. The CDR3 bases are TGTGCCAGCAGCTCCTCGGGGGGGAGCAATCAGCCCCAGCATTTT.

The J gene is TRBJ2-3, the V gene TRBV12-3 or TRBV12-4; no firm D call. Trimming removed 3 bases from V and 0 bases from J, with 4 bases in between. There are 13 residues in the CDR3. CDR3: CASSFSSTDTQYF. The CDR3 DNA sequence: TGTGCCAGCAGTTTCTCTAGCACAGATACGCAGTATTTT.

This sequence joins TRBV11-3 and TRBJ2-1, with TRBD2 matching 9 bases. V trimming: 3 bases; J trimming: 0 bases; junction bases outside the gene matches: 3. The CDR3 is 16 amino acids. Germline loops: CDR1 SGHNT, CDR2 YENEEA. The CDR3 protein is CASSFLSGSSYNEQFF. CDR3 nucleotides: TGTGCCAGCAGCTTCCTTAGCGGGAGCTCCTACAATGAGCAGTTCTTC. The whole variable domain, remainder taken from reference TRBV11-3 and TRBJ2-1, is EAGVVQSPRYKIIEKKQPVAFWCNPISGHNTLYWYLQNLGQGPELLIRYENEEAVDDSQLPKDRFSAERLKGVDSTLKIQPAELGDSAVYLCASSFLSGSSYNEQFFGPGTRLTVL.

The chain employs TRBV6-5 and TRBJ1-2, with 11 positions matching TRBD1. The V and J ends lost 6 bases and 8 bases, in that order; junction bases with no gene match: 11. This CDR3 has 15 amino acids. Germline-derived CDR1 and CDR2 are MNHEY and SVGAGI. CDR3 residues: CASSQEDRGLRGYTF. The CDR3 coding sequence is TGTGCCAGCAGCCAGGAGGACAGGGGGCTACGAGGCTACACCTTC.

The chain joins TRBV7-2 to TRBJ2-6; D is unclear. This CDR3 region has 16 residues. The V and J ends lost 2 bases and 1 base respectively, with 9 bases between them. The germline V gene has CDR1 SGHTA and CDR2 FQGNSA. The CDR3 coding sequence is TGTGCCAGCAGCTTATCTATCGCATCTGGGGCCAACGTCCTGACTTTC. It yields the protein CASSLSIASGANVLTF. The full variable domain, rest sourced from reference TRBV7-2 and TRBJ2-6, is GAGVSQSPSNKVTEKGKDVELRCDPISGHTALYWYRQSLGQGLEFLIYFQGNSAPDKSGLPSDRFSAERTGGSVSTLTIQRTQQEDSAVYLCASSLSIASGANVLTFGAGSRLTVL.

The chain couples TRBV19 to TRBJ1-2; TRBD1 might be the D (5 bases). Between the trimmed V and J ends, which lost 9 bases and 5 bases, there was a span of 13 bases. The CDR3 is made up of 12 amino acids. CDR1 LNHDA and CDR2 SQIVND come from the germline V gene (reference sequence). As DNA, the CDR3 is TGTGCCAGCTTCGGGCAGGGTTATGGCTACACCTTC. Its protein is CASFGQGYGYTF.

This chain connects TRBV6-5 to TRBJ1-1; unclear D gene. Trimming removed 6 bases from V and 1 base from J, with 15 bases in between. The CDR3 spans 15 residues. Per the germline V gene, CDR1 is MNHEY and CDR2 is SVGAGI. The CDR3 DNA is TGTGCCAGCAGCCCCGGCGGGAGAAAGAACACTGAAGCTTTCTTT. It is translated as CASSPGGRKNTEAFF.

V and J are TRBV10-3 and TRBJ1-4; TRBD1 might be the D (6 bases). Trimming took off 0 bases at V and 7 bases at J, with 9 bases between the two ends. Per germline, CDR1 ENHRY and CDR2 SYGVKD. This CDR3 has 14 amino acids. CDR3 sequence reads: CAISESGAPEKLFF. The CDR3 region has the DNA TGTGCCATCAGTGAGTCGGGGGCGCCTGAAAAACTGTTTTTT.

This clone showed up just a few times. This rearrangement joins TRBV20-1 to TRBJ2-7; no clear D gene. Germline V gene data show CDR1 as DFQATT and CDR2 as SNEGSKA (reference sequence). V gave up 3 bases and J gave up 0 bases, with 6 bases separating them. The CDR3 is made up of 12 amino acids. Here the CDR3 DNA reads TGCAGTGCTAGTATCAGCTCCTACGAGCAGTACTTC. It encodes CSASISSYEQYF.

The CDR3: CASSRENNQPQHF. The CDR3 DNA reads as TGTGCCAGCTCCCGAGAGAACAATCAGCCCCAGCATTTT. V and J are TRBV18 and TRBJ1-5; D uncertain. V was pared by 6 bases and J by 3 bases, with 9 bases between. Germline CDR1 is KGHSH and CDR2 is LQKENI. This CDR3 is 13 amino acids long.

This chain links TRBV5-8 with TRBJ1-5; maybe TRBD1 (6 bases). The CDR3 is 14 amino acids. Between the trimmed V and J ends, which lost 5 bases and 6 bases, there was a span of 15 bases. Per the germline V gene, CDR1 is SGHTS and CDR2 is YDEGEE. The CDR3 DNA reads as TGTGCCAGCAGTTCGGGGTTCAGGGGTCAGCCCCAGCATTTT. Translating gives CASSSGFRGQPQHF.

The CDR3 here is CASSKPGGINQPQHF. CDR3 in DNA: TGTGCCAGCAGTAAACCAGGGGGCATCAATCAGCCCCAGCATTTT. The genes are TRBV6-5 and TRBJ1-5; 8 bases are a match to TRBD1. CDR1 is MNHEY and CDR2 is SVGAGI in the germline V gene. J was trimmed by 3 bases and V by 5 bases; bases with no gene match: 6. The length of the CDR3 is 15 residues.

J is TRBJ2-3 and V is TRBV6-5; TRBD1 is a possible D gene (5 bases). The CDR3 is made up of 14 amino acids. CDR1 is MNHEY, CDR2 SVGAGI, per germline. V was pared by 4 bases and J by 1 base, with 9 bases between. The DNA for the CDR3 is TGTGCCAGCAGTTTTGCAGGGCGCACAGATACGCAGTATTTT. This sequence encodes CASSFAGRTDTQYF.

The chain uses TRBV3-1 (or the pseudogene TRBV3-2) and TRBJ2-7, with TRBD1 identical over 7 bases. This CDR3 region has 16 residues. Germline CDR1 reads LGHDT; CDR2 reads YNNKEL (reference sequence). Trimming removed 3 bases from V and 2 bases from J; junction bases left unmatched: 10. CDR3 in DNA: TGTGCCAGCAGCCACCCGGGACAGATAATTCCCTACGAGCAGTACTTC. Translating it yields CASSHPGQIIPYEQYF.

This clone was observed once. This sequence joins TRBV12-5 and TRBJ1-5; possible D gene TRBD1, 6 bases. V was clipped by 4 bases and J by 2 bases, with 9 bases between them. CDR1 is LGHNT and CDR2 is FRNRAP in the germline V gene. The CDR3 extends over 14 amino acids. The CDR3 here is CASGSQGGNQPQHF. CDR3 sequence (DNA): TGTGCTAGTGGTTCACAGGGTGGCAATCAGCCCCAGCATTTT. Looking up the rest from reference TRBV12-5 and TRBJ1-5 gives the full variable domain: DARVTQTPRHKVTEMGQEVTMRCQPILGHNTVFWYRQTMMQGLELLAYFRNRAPLDDSGMPKDRFSAEMPDATLATLKIQPSEPRDSAVYFCASGSQGGNQPQHFGDGTRLSIL.

The table lists this clone with a count of one. The DNA for the CDR3 is TGTGCCAGCAGGCGGCTGGACAGTTCCTACGAGCAGTACTTC. Translated: CASRRLDSSYEQYF. This chain joins TRBV2 and TRBJ2-7, with D perhaps matching TRBD1 (6 bases). Germline lookup yields CDR1 SNHLY and CDR2 FYNNEI. This CDR3 contains 14 residues. Trimming took 6 bases from V and 1 from J, leaving 13 bases between them.

V is TRBV28 and J is TRBJ2-7, with TRBD2 as a possible D gene (6 bases). CDR1 is MDHEN and CDR2 is SYDVKM in the germline V gene. The germline V and J ends were trimmed by 7 bases and 0 bases, with 13 bases remaining between them. The CDR3 contains 14 residues. CDR3 sequence (DNA): TGTGCCAGCATGGGGAGGCCCTTCTCCTACGAGCAGTACTTC. Amino acid sequence: CASMGRPFSYEQYF.

The rearrangement uses TRBV6-5 and TRBJ1-3, with D possibly being TRBD1 (5 bases). The germline V and J ends were trimmed by 6 bases and 8 bases, with 14 bases remaining between them. This CDR3 is built from 13 residues. Germline-derived CDR1 and CDR2 are MNHEY and SVGAGI. The CDR3 bases are TGTGCCAGCAGCTCTCGGGGGTTTTACACCATATATTTT. Translation: CASSSRGFYTIYF.

The chain employs TRBV10-3 and TRBJ1-1; 10 positions match TRBD1. Germline V lookup: CDR1 ENHRY, CDR2 SYGVKD. The V segment lost 6 bases and the J segment 2 bases; nucleotides outside the gene matches: 6. This CDR3 is 15 amino acids long. CDR3 DNA: TGTGCCATCAGACCGGGACAGGGGAGTAACACTGAAGCTTTCTTT. Translation gives CAIRPGQGSNTEAFF.

The chain is built from TRBV4-1 and TRBJ1-5; D possibly corresponds to TRBD1 (6 bases). With 5 bases removed from V and 6 bases from J, the gap between germline ends came to 20 bases. CDR1 and CDR2 (germline): MGHRA, YSYEKL. This CDR3 has 16 residues. CDR3 in amino acids: CASSARSGASVQPQHF. The CDR3, as DNA: TGCGCCAGCAGCGCAAGGTCAGGGGCCTCTGTTCAGCCCCAGCATTTT.

The rearrangement links TRBV12-3 or TRBV12-4 to TRBJ1-1; a weak D match, TRBD1 (5 bases). The CDR3 spans 13 residues. Trimming cost V 1 base and J 4 bases, with 7 bases left between them. CDR3 nucleotide sequence: TGTGCCAGCAGTTTAGACGGGGGCACTGAAGCTTTCTTT. This sequence encodes CASSLDGGTEAFF.

The chain joins TRBV20-1 to TRBJ2-7; D ambiguous. The CDR3 length is 11 residues. V was pared by 3 bases and J by 3 bases, with 6 bases between. Germline V gives CDR1 DFQATT, CDR2 SNEGSKA (reference sequence). The CDR3 protein is CSARLLYEQYF. The CDR3 bases are TGCAGTGCTAGGCTACTCTACGAGCAGTACTTC.

The count of this clone is one. Here the CDR3 reads CARKGGGGTYEQYF. The CDR3 DNA follows: TGTGCCAGAAAGGGTGGAGGGGGCACTTACGAGCAGTACTTC. The gene calls are TRBV5-3 and TRBJ2-7; a weak D match, TRBD1 (7 bases). TRBV5-3 is recorded as an ORF, its role being uncertain. The CDR3 runs 14 residues. Trimming shortened V by 6 bases and J by 4 bases, and 17 bases separated the two germline ends.

The V call is TRBV11-3, the J call TRBJ2-2; no reliable D call. With 7 bases removed from V and 1 base from J, the gap between germline ends came to 10 bases. CDR1 and CDR2 from the germline V gene are SGHNT and YENEEA. The CDR3 has 14 residues. CDR3 region: CASTSGLNTGELFF. Here the CDR3 DNA reads TGTGCCAGCACTTCCGGGTTGAACACCGGGGAGCTGTTTTTT.